These 24 T cell receptor beta chains originate from one sample sequenced in a study of CD8 T cells in Susac syndrome. RNA amounts of roughly 0.5 to 1 ug underwent reverse transcription with random hexamers. TCRdb reanalysed the immunoSEQ multiplex PCR reads using MiXCR and keeps one entry per CDR3 protein. This table has 90,000 to 150,000 distinct CDR3 sequences, 85% to 95% appearing once. Source material: CD4+ T cells from PBMCs. These receptor sequences come from a human donor with multiple sclerosis.

This chain links TRBV7-9 with TRBJ2-5; 11 bases line up with TRBD1. This CDR3 is 15 amino acids long. The V gene end was trimmed by 5 bases and the J gene end by 4 bases; junction bases not matched to a gene: 6. From germline, CDR1 is SEHNR and CDR2 FQNEAQ (reference sequence). This CDR3 reads CASSRRTGGVETQYF. CDR3 sequence (DNA): TGTGCCAGCAGCCGAAGGACAGGGGGCGTAGAGACCCAGTACTTC.

This clonotype was recorded once. The chain is built from TRBV12-5 and TRBJ2-5; D possibly uses TRBD1 or TRBD2 (6 bases each). The ends were cut back, 6 bases at V and 1 base at J, with 18 bases in the middle. Germline V CDR1 and CDR2: LGHNT, FRNRAP. The CDR3 sequence is 16 residues long. CDR3 sequence (DNA): TGTGCTAGTGGGGGACGCCTTCGGGGGCTCCAAGAGACCCAGTACTTC. Translating gives CASGGRLRGLQETQYF.

The chain links TRBV11-3 to TRBJ1-6; D is ambiguous. Deletions cut 1 base from V and 9 bases from J, with 4 bases between. CDR1 and CDR2 (germline): SGHNT, YENEEA. This CDR3 spans 12 amino acids. CDR3 amino acids: CASSLAPSPLHF. The CDR3 DNA reads as TGTGCCAGCAGCTTAGCCCCTTCACCCCTCCACTTT.

The V and J genes are TRBV10-3 and TRBJ2-1, with D possibly TRBD1 on 5 matching bases. CDR1 and CDR2 from the germline V gene are ENHRY and SYGVKD. V was clipped by 7 bases and J by 2 bases, with 15 bases between them. The CDR3 sequence is 15 residues long. CDR3: CAIKGSEKPYNEQFF. In DNA, the CDR3 is TGTGCCATCAAGGGGTCCGAGAAGCCCTACAATGAGCAGTTCTTC.

The V and J genes are TRBV18 and TRBJ1-1, with a weak D call TRBD1 (6 bases). Between the trimmed V and J ends, which lost 6 bases and 2 bases, there was a span of 13 bases. This CDR3 is 14 amino acids long. Germline loops: CDR1 KGHSH, CDR2 LQKENI. The CDR3 region has the DNA TGTGCCAGCTCCCAACAACAGGGCAACACTGAAGCTTTCTTT. Protein: CASSQQQGNTEAFF.

The V gene is TRBV25-1, the J gene TRBJ1-5, with a weak D call TRBD1 (5 bases). V was cut by 3 bases and J by 2 bases, with 11 bases left in between. The CDR3 contains 15 residues. CDR1 and CDR2 from the germline V gene are MGHDK and SYGVNS. The CDR3 here is CASSDGDVGNQPQHF. CDR3 in DNA: TGTGCCAGCAGTGATGGGGACGTGGGCAATCAGCCCCAGCATTTT.

The chain has TRBV5-1 and TRBJ1-1; unclear D gene. Germline V gene lookup returns CDR1 SGHRS and CDR2 YFSETQ. The ends were cut back, 0 bases at V and 1 base at J, with 13 bases in the middle. The CDR3 covers 16 residues. CDR3 in DNA: TGCGCCAGCAGCTTGGGCAGACCAGAAGCGAACACTGAAGCTTTCTTT. Its protein is CASSLGRPEANTEAFF.

The chain combines TRBV7-3 with TRBJ2-1, with D unresolved. CDR1 and CDR2 (germline): SGHTA, FQGTGA. V was cut by 2 bases and J by 5 bases, with 4 bases left in between. This CDR3 comprises 12 residues. The chain's CDR3 is CASSLGHNEQFF. As DNA, the CDR3 is TGTGCCAGCAGCTTAGGCCACAATGAGCAGTTCTTC.

The chain carries TRBV20-1 and TRBJ1-1; D is possibly TRBD1 (6 bases). This CDR3 is built from 13 residues. CDR1 is DFQATT, CDR2 SNEGSKA, per germline (reference sequence). Trimming shortened V by 3 bases and J by 6 bases, and 14 bases separated the two germline ends. The CDR3 loop is CSARGGGVPEAFF. The CDR3 DNA sequence: TGCAGTGCTAGGGGAGGGGGGGTGCCTGAAGCTTTCTTT.

The genes are TRBV7-9 and TRBJ2-1; no clear D gene. CDR1 and CDR2 from the germline V gene are SEHNR and FQNEAQ (reference sequence). The V gene lost 5 bases and the J gene lost 7 bases, with 12 bases spanning the gap. This CDR3 comprises 13 residues. CDR3 residues: CASSVNKRNEQFF. DNA for the CDR3: TGTGCCAGCAGCGTCAATAAGAGGAATGAGCAGTTCTTC.

The V call is TRBV6-6, the J call TRBJ2-7, with a weak D call TRBD2 (5 bases). The CDR3 extends over 12 amino acids. From germline, CDR1 is MNHNY and CDR2 SVGAGI (reference sequence). Trimming stripped 6 bases from V and 3 bases from J, with 9 bases between. The CDR3 is CASSILDYEQYF. CDR3 bases: TGTGCCAGCAGCATACTAGACTACGAGCAGTACTTC.

This clonotype was recorded only once. The rearrangement links TRBV4-1 to TRBJ2-1, with D possibly called TRBD1 or TRBD2 (5 bases each). Germline V gene sequence: CDR1 MGHRA, CDR2 YSYEKL. Trimming stripped 0 bases from V and 12 bases from J, with 12 bases between. This CDR3 is built from 13 residues. CDR3 in amino acids: CASSQEWGSGQFF. In DNA form, the CDR3 reads TGCGCCAGCAGCCAAGAATGGGGGTCGGGGCAGTTCTTC.

The chain combines TRBV5-1 with TRBJ2-3, with D unresolved. Germline assignment: CDR1 SGHRS and CDR2 YFSETQ. The CDR3 has 15 amino acids. Deletions cut 1 base from V and 2 bases from J, with 11 bases between. The CDR3 nucleotides read TGCGCCAGCAGCTTGCTCGGGTCTTCCACAGATACGCAGTATTTT. Translation gives CASSLLGSSTDTQYF.

A single count supports this clonotype. The chain couples TRBV20-1 to TRBJ1-2; 7 nucleotides agree with TRBD1. Germline V lookup: CDR1 DFQATT, CDR2 SNEGSKA (reference sequence). The CDR3 has 13 amino acids. The V segment lost 3 bases and the J segment 8 bases; nucleotides outside the gene matches: 9. CDR3 in DNA: TGCAGTGCTAGGGACAGGTTAAGTATAGGCTACACCTTC. Residues: CSARDRLSIGYTF.

About this clonotype: One junction end does not reproduce the germline sequence, and a read error may be involved. This sequence joins TRBV30 and TRBJ1-5, with D unresolved. Germline V gene lookup returns CDR1 GTSNPN and CDR2 SVGIG (reference sequence). The CDR3 totals 15 residues. CDR3 coding DNA: TGTGCCTGGAGTGTAGAAACCCTTGGGAATCAGCACCAGCATTTT. Its translation: CAWSVETLGNQHQHF.

The chain employs TRBV4-2 and TRBJ2-3; 7 bases align to TRBD2. Trimming removed 0 bases from V and 0 bases from J; junction bases left unmatched: 9. Germline CDR1 reads LGHNA; CDR2 reads YNFKEQ. CDR3 size: 18 residues. CDR3 in amino acids: CASSQDLARLASTDTQYF. CDR3 in DNA: TGTGCCAGCAGCCAAGATCTTGCTAGACTAGCCAGCACAGATACGCAGTATTTT.

This chain connects TRBV9 to TRBJ1-3, with unresolved D. Trimming removed 0 bases at V and 7 bases at J, with 11 bases between. CDR1 is SGDLS and CDR2 is YYNGEE in the germline V gene. The CDR3 is 14 amino acids. CDR3 sequence (DNA): TGTGCCAGCAGCGTAGAACACGTCGGGAACACCATATATTTT. This translates into CASSVEHVGNTIYF.

V is TRBV6-6 and J is TRBJ1-2, with D hard to call. The CDR3 is 14 residues long. V gave up 0 bases and J gave up 6 bases, with 11 bases separating them. Germline CDR1 and CDR2: MNHNY and SVGAGI (reference sequence). The CDR3 coding sequence is TGTGCCAGCAGTTACTCGAGTCTCCCCAATGGCTACACCTTC. Translation: CASSYSSLPNGYTF.

This rearrangement joins TRBV5-1 to TRBJ1-5; TRBD1 matches at 10 bases. CDR1 and CDR2 (germline): SGHRS, YFSETQ. The CDR3 runs 16 residues. The ends lost 2 bases at V and 2 bases at J; junction bases unmatched: 4. CDR3 loop: CASSLTGTGGNQPQHF. The CDR3 region has the DNA TGCGCCAGCAGCTTAACCGGGACAGGGGGCAATCAGCCCCAGCATTTT.

This chain links TRBV15 with TRBJ2-5, with 7 bases lining up with TRBD1. Germline assignment: CDR1 LNHNV and CDR2 YYDKDF (reference sequence). J gave up 2 bases and V 0 bases, and 0 bases lay outside the gene matches. The CDR3 consists of 14 residues. This CDR3 is CATSRDRGQETQYF. The DNA of the CDR3 is TGTGCCACCAGCAGAGACAGGGGGCAAGAGACCCAGTACTTC.

The rearrangement links TRBV29-1 to TRBJ1-1; D is possibly TRBD1 (6 bases). Germline V gene lookup returns CDR1 SQVTM and CDR2 ANQGSEA. Trimming left V 7 bases short and J 5 bases short, with 17 bases between. The CDR3 has 13 amino acids. The CDR3 nucleotides read TGCAGCGCCTCGAAGGGGGGTGGGACTGAAGCTTTCTTT. Residues: CSASKGGGTEAFF.

The chain joins TRBV29-1 to TRBJ1-2, with 9 bases aligning to TRBD1. The junction had 8 bases not matched to a gene; V was cut back by 3 bases and J by 6 bases. CDR3 length equals 14 residues. Germline values: CDR1 SQVTM, CDR2 ANQGSEA. DNA for the CDR3: TGCAGCGTTGATGATTGGGACAGGGTGGATGGCTACACCTTC. Residues: CSVDDWDRVDGYTF.

V gene TRBV18 combines with J gene TRBJ1-2, with D unresolved. CDR3 length equals 15 residues. The germline V gene has CDR1 KGHSH and CDR2 LQKENI. Trimming pared 3 bases from V and 6 bases from J, leaving 17 bases between. DNA of the CDR3: TGTGCCAGCTCACCGAGCGCGACAACGGTCCATGGCTACACCTTC. This codes for CASSPSATTVHGYTF.

This clonotype was observed a single time. The J gene is TRBJ1-1, the V gene TRBV5-6; tentatively, D is TRBD1 (6 bases). The CDR3 has 12 residues. Germline CDR1 and CDR2: SGHDT and YYEEEE. V lost 4 bases and J 8 bases, leaving 12 bases between the germline ends. The CDR3 loop reads CASSKWTEEAFF. CDR3 in DNA: TGTGCCAGCAGCAAATGGACAGAAGAAGCTTTCTTT.